These 25 T cell receptor beta chains came from one sample sequenced in a study of T cells after yellow fever vaccination. TCRdb passed the 5' RACE reads through MiXCR, listing each CDR3 protein once. Of hundreds of thousands of distinct CDR3 sequences detected, more than 9% appear once; the ten largest clones hold approximately 15%. This specimen was PBMCs, taken on the day of the yellow fever booster vaccination. These receptor sequences come from a man under 40 who received the YFV17D yellow fever vaccine.

In this sample, this clonotype turned up a few times. CDR3 region: CSAGRDGTDTQYF. The CDR3, as DNA: TGCAGCGCCGGAAGGGATGGCACAGATACGCAGTATTTT. The J gene is TRBJ2-3, the V gene TRBV29-1; no firm D call. Trimming cost V 7 bases and J 1 base, with 12 bases left between them. CDR3 length: 13 amino acids. Germline V gene sequence: CDR1 SQVTM, CDR2 ANQGSEA.

The chain links TRBV20-1 to TRBJ2-7; TRBD1 is a possible D gene (5 bases). With 8 bases removed from V and 6 bases from J, the gap between germline ends came to 17 bases. The CDR3 is made up of 12 amino acids. CDR1 DFQATT and CDR2 SNEGSKA come from the germline V gene (reference sequence). The CDR3 reads CSLRTGVGEQYF. DNA for the CDR3: TGCAGTCTTCGCACAGGAGTTGGCGAGCAGTACTTC.

The chain joins TRBV7-9 to TRBJ1-1; TRBD1 agrees at 9 bases. The CDR3 spans 14 residues. Unmatched junction bases numbered 5, after V lost 5 bases and J lost 4 bases. Germline CDR1 and CDR2: SEHNR and FQNEAQ (reference sequence). Written as DNA, the CDR3 is TGTGCCAGCAGCCCTACAGGGGGCGTCACTGAAGCTTTCTTT. Protein: CASSPTGGVTEAFF.

The sample holds a few counts of this clonotype. CDR3 residues: CASRPPGPNTGELFF. The CDR3 region has the DNA TGTGCCAGCCGCCCCCCCGGCCCGAACACCGGGGAGCTGTTTTTT. This chain uses TRBV5-4 with TRBJ2-2; D remains unclear. V shed 7 bases and J shed 0 bases, with 13 bases lying between them. The CDR3 loop spans 15 amino acids. The germline CDR1 and CDR2 sequences are SGHNT and YYREEE (reference sequence).

The rearrangement joins TRBV6-6 to TRBJ2-7, with D perhaps TRBD1 (5 bases). The V end was cut by 4 bases, the J end by 3 bases, with 10 bases between. The CDR3 is made up of 13 amino acids. CDR1 and CDR2 from the germline V gene are MNHNY and SVGAGI (reference sequence). This chain's CDR3 is CASSWQDNYEQYF. Written as DNA, the CDR3 is TGTGCCAGCAGTTGGCAGGACAACTACGAGCAGTACTTC.

This clonotype was detected many times. V is TRBV27 and J is TRBJ2-7; D unclear. The CDR3 loop spans 14 amino acids. Trimming removed 5 bases from V and 4 bases from J, with 15 bases in between. The germline V gene encodes CDR1 MNHEY and CDR2 SMNVEV (reference sequence). The CDR3 is CASSQPGGLYEQYF. The CDR3 coding sequence is TGTGCCAGCAGTCAGCCGGGCGGTCTGTACGAGCAGTACTTC.

The chain employs TRBV7-6 and TRBJ1-1; the D gene is possibly TRBD1 (5 bases). Germline CDR1 is SGHVS and CDR2 is FNYEAQ. This CDR3 is built from 18 residues. Between the trimmed V and J ends, which lost 1 base and 3 bases, there was a span of 21 bases. DNA for the CDR3: TGTGCCAGCAGCTTAGTTCGGTGGTTAGGGGTTGAAGACACTGAAGCTTTCTTT. Translated, it gives CASSLVRWLGVEDTEAFF.

V usage is TRBV12-5 and J usage is TRBJ2-1; a possible D gene is TRBD2 (6 bases). Germline-derived CDR1 and CDR2 are LGHNT and FRNRAP. The germline V and J ends were trimmed by 7 bases and 5 bases, with 15 bases remaining between them. CDR3 length equals 14 residues. This CDR3 is CASAGRTPDNEQFF. As DNA, the CDR3 is TGTGCTAGTGCTGGGAGGACACCCGACAATGAGCAGTTCTTC.

This clonotype appeared a few times. One end of the junction varies from germline; a read error may be responsible. The chain links TRBV7-9 to TRBJ2-7, with unresolved D. Germline-derived CDR1 and CDR2 are SEHNR and FQNEAQ (reference sequence). The CDR3 length is 13 residues. The CDR3 is CASSLALDYPPDF. The CDR3 region has the DNA TGTGCCAGCAGCTTAGCCCTCGATTACCCACCGGACTTC.

In this sample, this clonotype turned up a few times. The rearrangement uses TRBV7-3 and TRBJ2-2; D ambiguous. CDR1 SGHTA and CDR2 FQGTGA come from the germline V gene. The CDR3 loop spans 12 amino acids. V was clipped by 6 bases and J by 2 bases, with 4 bases between them. The CDR3 is CASRLNTGELFF. As DNA, the CDR3 is TGTGCCAGCAGGCTCAACACCGGGGAGCTGTTTTTT.

There are a few counts of this clonotype. V gene TRBV5-8 combines with J gene TRBJ2-5, with D perhaps matching TRBD2 (6 bases). This CDR3 is built from 16 residues. The V end was cut by 5 bases, the J end by 5 bases, with 22 bases between. Germline V gene data show CDR1 as SGHTS and CDR2 as YDEGEE. The CDR3 region has the DNA TGTGCCAGCAGTTCCGGAACAGTAGGAGGGGCCGAGACCCAGTACTTC. The encoded protein is CASSSGTVGGAETQYF.

The CDR3 is CASSLGPLETQYF. As DNA, the CDR3 is TGTGCCAGCAGCTTGGGACCTCTGGAGACCCAGTACTTC. The genes are TRBV9 and TRBJ2-5; possibly TRBD1 or TRBD2 for D (5 bases each). The V gene lost 4 bases and the J gene lost 5 bases, with 12 bases spanning the gap. Germline loops: CDR1 SGDLS, CDR2 YYNGEE. The CDR3 covers 13 residues.

The chain employs TRBV29-1 and TRBJ2-3, with no clear D. CDR3 length equals 15 residues. The V gene lost 4 bases and the J gene lost 1 base, with 15 bases spanning the gap. CDR1 SQVTM and CDR2 ANQGSEA come from the germline V gene. The chain's CDR3 is CSVVGAAGGTDTQYF. The CDR3 bases are TGCAGCGTTGTAGGAGCTGCAGGCGGCACAGATACGCAGTATTTT.

This chain uses TRBV29-1 with TRBJ2-7; tentative D call: TRBD2 (6 bases). The germline V gene encodes CDR1 SQVTM and CDR2 ANQGSEA. The CDR3 contains 11 residues. V dropped 7 bases and J dropped 5 bases, with 12 bases sitting between them. CDR3 DNA sequence: TGCAGCGGAGGTTCGGGGGACGAGCAGTACTTC. It encodes CSGGSGDEQYF.

This clonotype was detected a few times. V and J are TRBV19 and TRBJ2-1, with unresolved D. CDR1 is LNHDA, CDR2 SQIVND, per germline (reference sequence). V lost 0 bases, J lost 9 bases, and 6 bases lay in between. The CDR3 consists of 12 residues. CDR3: CASSIEPSEQFF. The CDR3 nucleotides are TGTGCCAGTAGTATAGAACCCAGTGAGCAGTTCTTC.

This clonotype showed up just a few times. This rearrangement joins TRBV20-1 to TRBJ1-1, with a possible D match to TRBD1 (6 bases). V was clipped by 8 bases and J by 7 bases, with 17 bases between them. The CDR3 loop spans 12 amino acids. The germline CDR1 and CDR2 sequences are DFQATT and SNEGSKA (reference sequence). Here the CDR3 DNA reads TGCAGTTATCGGACAGATACCCTTGAAGCTTTCTTT. It codes for CSYRTDTLEAFF.

The table lists this clonotype with a few counts. The chain combines TRBV7-9 with TRBJ2-7, with D unresolved. Germline V gene data show CDR1 as SEHNR and CDR2 as FQNEAQ (reference sequence). V was trimmed by 4 bases and J by 3 bases, leaving 7 bases between them. The CDR3 length is 12 residues. The CDR3 nucleotides are TGTGCCAGCAGCTCGCTAGACTACGAGCAGTACTTC. This sequence encodes CASSSLDYEQYF.

There are many counts of this clonotype. The rearrangement joins TRBV5-1 to TRBJ2-2; 11 bases are a match to TRBD2. Germline-derived CDR1 and CDR2 are SGHRS and YFSETQ. Trimming cost V 4 bases and J 1 base; bases outside gene matches: 3. CDR3 length: 16 amino acids. The CDR3 coding sequence is TGCGCCAGCAGCATCGGACTAGCGGGGAACACCGGGGAGCTGTTTTTT. This gives the protein CASSIGLAGNTGELFF.

A few counts support this clonotype. The rearrangement uses TRBV7-2 and TRBJ1-5; no definite D call. Germline values: CDR1 SGHTA, CDR2 FQGNSA. V gave up 1 base and J gave up 7 bases, with 11 bases separating them. CDR3 size: 14 residues. The CDR3 is CASSLVDVGQPQHF. CDR3 bases: TGTGCCAGCAGCTTAGTTGATGTCGGGCAGCCCCAGCATTTT.

The chain employs TRBV24-1 and TRBJ2-1; the match to TRBD2 covers 10 bases. The CDR3 has 16 residues. From germline, CDR1 is KGHDR and CDR2 SFDVKD. V dropped 0 bases and J dropped 5; count of bases not matched to a gene: 3. This CDR3 reads CATSDLGLAGDNEQFF. Written as DNA, the CDR3 is TGTGCCACCAGTGATTTGGGGCTAGCGGGAGACAATGAGCAGTTCTTC.

This sequence joins TRBV20-1 and TRBJ2-3; 11 positions agree with TRBD2. The CDR3 runs 16 residues. The germline V gene encodes CDR1 DFQATT and CDR2 SNEGSKA (reference sequence). The J segment lost 2 bases and the V segment lost 5 bases, leaving 9 bases of the junction unmatched. As DNA, the CDR3 is TGCAGTGCTCCAAAGCCTAGCGGGGGGTTCACAGATACGCAGTATTTT. Its translation is CSAPKPSGGFTDTQYF.

This clonotype was seen many times. The V gene is TRBV5-1, the J gene TRBJ2-5, with 8 bases aligning to TRBD2. The germline CDR1 and CDR2 sequences are SGHRS and YFSETQ. The CDR3 runs to 15 residues. V shed 0 bases and J 5 bases; nucleotides not matched to a gene: 6. The chain's CDR3 is CASSLVSGRLETQYF. The CDR3 DNA reads TGCGCCAGCAGCTTGGTGAGCGGGAGATTGGAGACCCAGTACTTC.

This clonotype was observed a few times. The rearrangement links TRBV7-8 to TRBJ2-7, with 13 nucleotides matching TRBD2. V was clipped by 5 bases and J by 4 bases; unmatched bases: 5. In germline, CDR1 is SGHVS, CDR2 FQNEAQ. CDR3 length equals 15 residues. The DNA for the CDR3 is TGTGCCAGCAGCCCGAAACTAGCGGGAGGGTACGAGCAGTACTTC. As protein: CASSPKLAGGYEQYF.

The chain has TRBV20-1 and TRBJ1-2, with TRBD1 identical over 8 bases. This CDR3 spans 12 amino acids. Germline trimming cut 7 bases from V and 3 bases from J; bases unmatched to any gene: 4. Germline assignment: CDR1 DFQATT and CDR2 SNEGSKA (reference sequence). CDR3 region: CSDLDRDYGYTF. DNA for the CDR3: TGCAGTGACCTGGACAGGGACTATGGCTACACCTTC.

This clonotype was counted a few times. The V call is TRBV9, the J call TRBJ1-2; D is unclear. The CDR3 runs 16 residues. Germline CDR1 reads SGDLS; CDR2 reads YYNGEE. The germline V and J ends were trimmed by 4 bases and 6 bases, with 22 bases remaining between them. This CDR3 reads CASSPHGIGSDDGYTF. CDR3 DNA sequence: TGTGCCAGCAGCCCTCACGGAATAGGGTCCGATGATGGCTACACCTTC.